Listed below are T cell receptor beta chains from one sample, sequenced in a study of vaccination effects on CD4 cells after COVID-19. These receptors have no known antigen. Profiling relied on immunoSEQ multiplex PCR, and the TCRdb table lists in-frame clones only, not all of them. Here the sample spans around 66,000 clones, around 75% being singletons. The source was CD4+ T cells from PBMCs cultured with HCoV-OC43 spike peptides, collected before COVID-19 vaccination. These receptors were taken from a human donor who received a COVID-19 vaccine. Each CDR3 is given with its conserved first and last residue. Each record gives: V gene, J gene, clone size, D gene, CDR3 protein, CDR3 DNA. The D gene is left open where the match is weak. For some rows the clone size is stated as once, few or many, or as a class when expanded; others skip it.

>TRBV29-1|TRBJ1-1|few|NA
CSTRTLNTEAFF
TGCAGCACCCGGACGTTGAACACTGAAGCTTTCTTT
>TRBV29-1|TRBJ2-5|NA|TRBD2
CSAIAGIETQYF
TGCAGCGCCATAGCGGGGATAGAGACCCAGTACTTC
>TRBV6-4|TRBJ1-2|NA|NA
CASSAGGPGNYGYTF
TGTGCCAGCAGTGCTGGGGGGCCGGGTAACTATGGCTACACCTTC
>TRBV4-3|TRBJ1-4|NA|NA
CASSQESLRTATNEKLFF
TGCGCCAGCAGCCAAGAGTCCCTCCGTACAGCAACTAATGAAAAACTGTTTTTT
>TRBV28|TRBJ2-2|few|NA
CASTISGQINTGELFF
TGTGCCAGCACCATTTCCGGACAAATCAACACCGGGGAGCTGTTTTTT
>TRBV6-5|TRBJ2-6|NA|NA
CASIRGGAGANVLTF
TGTGCCAGCATCCGCGGGGGCGCTGGGGCCAACGTCCTGACTTTC
>TRBV6-2/TRBV6-3|TRBJ1-2|NA|TRBD1
CASSYYTGTGNGYTF
TGTGCCAGCAGTTATTATACCGGGACAGGAAATGGCTACACCTTC
>TRBV3-1/TRBV3-2|TRBJ2-5|NA|NA
CASSQDRGFFDISQETQYF
TGTGCCAGCAGCCAAGATAGAGGCTTCTTCGACATCAGTCAAGAGACCCAGTACTTC
>TRBV2|TRBJ1-2|few|NA
CASRLSVEGYTF
TGTGCCAGCAGATTATCCGTGGAAGGCTACACCTTC
>TRBV29-1|TRBJ2-3|NA|TRBD2
CSVARGIITDTQYF
TGCAGCGTCGCGCGGGGGATTATCACAGATACGCAGTATTTT
>TRBV7-3|TRBJ1-6|NA|NA
CASSLSSASPLHF
TGTGCCAGCAGCTTATCTTCCGCCTCACCCCTCCACTTT
>TRBV27|TRBJ1-2|few|NA
CASSLGRNYGYTF
TGTGCCAGCAGTTTAGGCCGAAACTATGGCTACACCTTC
>TRBV27|TRBJ1-4|NA|NA
CASSHPGDRGNGKLFF
TGTGCCAGCAGTCACCCTGGGGACCGGGGGAATGGGAAACTGTTTTTT
>TRBV2|TRBJ1-4|NA|NA
CASSWLGGATNEKLFF
TGTGCCAGCAGCTGGCTGGGGGGTGCAACTAATGAAAAACTGTTTTTT
>TRBV21-1|TRBJ1-3|NA|NA
CASSTSAETNSGNTIYF
TGTGCCAGCAGCACCTCGGCAGAAACGAACTCTGGAAACACCATATATTTT
>TRBV2|TRBJ1-5|NA|NA
CASSVEQGSNQPQHF
TGTGCCAGCAGTGTGGAACAGGGTAGCAATCAGCCCCAGCATTTT
>TRBV7-3|TRBJ1-1|NA|NA
CASSPRTPERPFF
TGTGCCAGCAGCCCGAGGACCCCCGAGAGGCCTTTCTTT
>TRBV6-2/TRBV6-3|TRBJ2-3|NA|NA
CASSYGPDTQYF
TGTGCCAGCAGTTACGGCCCAGATACGCAGTATTTT
>TRBV5-1|TRBJ1-2|NA|TRBD1
CASSSTTGPINYGYTF
TGCGCCAGCAGCAGTACGACAGGGCCAATCAACTATGGCTACACCTTC
>TRBV6-2/TRBV6-3|TRBJ1-1|NA|NA
CASSRVQAEAFF
TGTGCCAGCAGCAGGGTTCAGGCTGAAGCTTTCTTT
>TRBV19|TRBJ2-3|NA|NA
CATRKSGTDTQYF
TGTGCCACTAGGAAATCGGGCACAGATACGCAGTATTTT
>TRBV24-1|TRBJ1-1|NA|TRBD1
CATSAEDRVGTEAFF
TGTGCCACCAGTGCTGAGGACAGGGTGGGAACTGAAGCTTTCTTT
>TRBV10-3|TRBJ1-4|few|NA
CAISESRDANEKLFF
TGTGCCATCAGTGAGTCGAGGGATGCTAATGAAAAACTGTTTTTT
>TRBV11-3|TRBJ2-1|NA|TRBD2
CASSLSGTTYNEQFF
TGTGCCAGCAGCTTATCGGGGACTACCTACAATGAGCAGTTCTTC
>TRBV20-1|TRBJ1-2|NA|NA
CSASNARGIYGYTF
TGCAGTGCTAGTAATGCCAGGGGAATCTATGGCTACACCTTC
>TRBV2|TRBJ2-3|once|TRBD1
CASSPDRVPSSTDTQYF
TGTGCCAGCAGTCCCGACAGGGTGCCGTCTAGCACAGATACGCAGTATTTT
>TRBV6-7|TRBJ1-1|once|NA
CASSTTALREAFF
TGTGCCAGCAGCACCACCGCTCTTCGGGAAGCTTTCTTT
>TRBV18|TRBJ1-4|NA|TRBD1
CASSRSYPGQGGNEKLFF
TGTGCCAGCTCACGATCTTACCCAGGACAGGGCGGGAATGAAAAACTGTTTTTT
>TRBV7-3|TRBJ1-2|NA|NA
CASSPTGGPNYGYTF
TGTGCCAGCAGCCCTACCGGGGGACCTAACTATGGCTACACCTTC
>TRBV10-1|TRBJ2-1|NA|TRBD2
CASSRAGGPRSYNEQFF
TGCGCCAGCAGCAGAGCGGGGGGGCCTAGGTCCTACAATGAGCAGTTCTTC
>TRBV7-2|TRBJ2-3|few|NA
CASRGTSWVSTDTQYF
TGTGCCAGCAGGGGAACGAGTTGGGTTAGCACAGATACGCAGTATTTT
>TRBV5-1|TRBJ2-3|NA|TRBD2
CASSSLGTSGGALDTQYF
TGCGCCAGCAGCTCCCTGGGGACTAGCGGGGGGGCGCTAGATACGCAGTATTTT
>TRBV7-3|TRBJ1-6|few|NA
CASSLSGGSSPLHF
TGTGCCAGCAGCTTATCGGGCGGCTCTTCACCCCTCCACTTT
>TRBV28|TRBJ1-5|NA|NA
CASSPPNQPQHF
TGTGCCAGCAGTCCTCCCAATCAGCCCCAGCATTTT
>TRBV10-3|TRBJ1-2|NA|NA
CAISEYYGYTF
TGTGCCATCAGTGAATACTATGGCTACACCTTC
>TRBV7-2|TRBJ2-1|once|NA
CASSLRQYSYNEQFF
TGTGCCAGCAGCTTAAGACAGTACTCCTACAATGAGCAGTTCTTC
>TRBV7-2|TRBJ2-5|once|TRBD1
CASSLDRVQETQYF
TGTGCCAGCAGCCTAGACAGGGTCCAAGAGACCCAGTACTTC
>TRBV28|TRBJ2-2|once|NA
CASSFPGASGVAGELFF
TGTGCCAGCAGTTTCCCGGGGGCGAGCGGGGTAGCCGGGGAGCTGTTTTTT
>TRBV13|TRBJ2-3|NA|TRBD1
CASSPRTGFTDTQYF
TGTGCCAGCAGCCCCAGGACAGGGTTCACAGATACGCAGTATTTT
>TRBV4-3|TRBJ1-2|NA|TRBD1
CASSQPGQGNYGYTF
TGCGCCAGCAGCCAACCCGGACAGGGGAACTATGGCTACACCTTC
>TRBV2|TRBJ1-4|few|NA
CASSEQGISMEKLFF
TGTGCCAGCAGTGAACAGGGGATCTCTATGGAAAAACTGTTTTTT
>TRBV4-1|TRBJ1-2|once|NA
CASSQVGVYGYTF
TGCGCCAGCAGCCAAGTCGGGGTCTATGGCTACACCTTC
>TRBV24-1|TRBJ2-3|NA|TRBD2
CATSDPRGVSSTDTQYF
TGTGCCACCAGTGACCCCCGGGGGGTATCTAGCACAGATACGCAGTATTTT
>TRBV29-1|TRBJ1-1|NA|NA
CSVEGFPEAFF
TGCAGCGTTGAGGGGTTCCCTGAAGCTTTCTTT
>TRBV11-1|TRBJ1-4|once|NA
CASRPRDGFNEKLFF
TGTGCCAGCAGACCCCGGGACGGATTTAATGAAAAACTGTTTTTT
>TRBV6-5|TRBJ1-2|few|TRBD1
CASTRDRGYGYTF
TGTGCCAGCACCCGGGACAGGGGCTATGGCTACACCTTC
>TRBV6-1|TRBJ2-4|NA|NA
CASSDKIKNIQYF
TGTGCCAGCAGTGACAAGATAAAAAACATTCAGTACTTC
>TRBV24-1|TRBJ2-1|NA|TRBD2
CATSVSLAGGNEQFF
TGTGCCACCAGTGTATCATTAGCGGGGGGCAATGAGCAGTTCTTC